This T cell receptor beta chain was recovered during a study of blood T cells in healthy people across ages. CDR1 LGHDT and CDR2 YNNKEL come from the germline V gene (reference sequence). V was pared by 0 bases and J by 1 base, with 18 bases between. The CDR3 totals 18 residues. Primers used in a second PCR of roughly 7 to 12 cycles were a sample-barcoded 5' primer and a J-beta primer mix. Each of the samples gave a minimum of 3 million paired-end reads that contained CDR3. TCRdb itself ran the 5' RACE reads through MiXCR, one entry per CDR3 protein. The table shows 1.5 million to 2 million distinct CDR3 sequences, with 30% to 40% occurring only once. Total RNA was isolated from each sample in quantities of at least 6 micrograms.

The chain has TRBV3-1 and TRBJ2-5; D is ambiguous. The sequenced material came from blood. The TCR originated in a human donor in good health. The CDR3 DNA reads TGTGCCAGCAGCCAAGAGACATACGACACACAAGCCCAAGAGACCCAGTACTTC. Translated, it gives CASSQETYDTQAQETQYF.